These 16 T cell receptor beta chains were all obtained from the same sample, sequenced in a study of stem cell transplantation in POMP-related autoinflammatory disease. Broader study findings: In PRAID patients, the number of distinct TRB V-J gene pairings was restricted. Across all analyzed T-cell subsets, patients with PRAID tended toward reduced diversity and increased clonality.

The repertoire was sequenced with immunoSEQ multiplex PCR; TCRdb's copy has only in-frame clones and lacks some. Among around 9,700 clones, approximately 93% were seen once, and the ten largest hold 2.5% to 3%. Their antigen targets remain unknown. Sequenced material: CD8+ T cells from PBMCs, taken before stem cell transplantation. The receptors here all came from a human donor with POMP-related autoinflammation and immune dysregulation (PRAID).

The chain uses TRBV2 and TRBJ2-3; D is tentatively TRBD1 or TRBD2 (7 bases each). CDR3 size: 17 residues. The V gene's germline CDR1 is SNHLY and CDR2 FYNNEI. V was shortened by 7 bases and J by 6 bases, with 26 bases between the two germline ends. The CDR3 nucleotides are TGTGCCAGCAAATCGGGGAGGGGGACAGCCCCTACGGATACGCAGTATTTT. This codes for CASKSGRGTAPTDTQYF.

The chain carries TRBV7-2 and TRBJ2-7; D may be TRBD1 (6 bases). Germline V gene sequence: CDR1 SGHTA, CDR2 FQGNSA. The CDR3 loop spans 14 amino acids. V lost 5 bases and J 2 bases, leaving 13 bases between the germline ends. CDR3 bases: TGTGCCAGCAGCCCCCGACAGGCCACCTACGAGCAGTACTTC. This sequence encodes CASSPRQATYEQYF.

This rearrangement joins TRBV7-9 to TRBJ2-3; 13 nucleotides align to TRBD2. The V gene end was trimmed by 5 bases and the J gene end by 1 base; junction bases not matched to a gene: 3. Germline-derived CDR1 and CDR2 are SEHNR and FQNEAQ (reference sequence). CDR3 length: 16 residues. The CDR3 is CASSPGLAGGTDTQYF. In DNA form, the CDR3 reads TGTGCCAGCAGCCCCGGACTAGCGGGGGGCACAGATACGCAGTATTTT.

The chain combines TRBV11-2 with TRBJ2-2; D may be TRBD1 or TRBD2 (5 bases each). The CDR3 contains 16 residues. Trimming took off 7 bases at V and 0 bases at J, with 15 bases between the two ends. CDR1 is SGHAT, CDR2 FQNNGV, per germline. The CDR3 DNA sequence: TGTGCCAGCACTTCGGGACGATTCGCGAACACCGGGGAGCTGTTTTTT. This encodes CASTSGRFANTGELFF.

The V and J genes are TRBV5-1 and TRBJ2-5; D unresolved. The CDR3 is 15 amino acids. The germline V gene has CDR1 SGHRS and CDR2 YFSETQ. The V gene lost 1 base and the J gene lost 4 bases, with 14 bases spanning the gap. DNA for the CDR3: TGCGCCAGCAGCTTGATGAGCCGATCCGGAGAGACCCAGTACTTC. It encodes CASSLMSRSGETQYF.

In the case of this clone: Other DNA sequences in this specimen translate into the identical CDR3. The chain uses TRBV7-9 and TRBJ1-1; D is possibly TRBD1 (5 bases). CDR3 length: 14 residues. The germline gives CDR1 SEHNR, CDR2 FQNEAQ (reference sequence). V was trimmed by 1 base and J by 5 bases, leaving 11 bases between them. CDR3 in amino acids: CASSLDGALTEAFF. For the CDR3, the DNA is TGTGCCAGCAGCTTAGATGGGGCTTTGACTGAAGCTTTCTTT.

This clone was picked up one time. This chain connects TRBV6-5 to TRBJ2-7; D not certain. The CDR3 loop spans 15 amino acids. V gave up 0 bases and J gave up 3 bases, with 12 bases separating them. Germline assignment: CDR1 MNHEY and CDR2 SVGAGI. The CDR3, as DNA: TGTGCCAGCAGTTACTCGATCGGCAGCCACTACGAGCAGTACTTC. This encodes CASSYSIGSHYEQYF.

The chain links TRBV19 to TRBJ2-4; unclear D gene. V dropped 5 bases and J dropped 2 bases, with 13 bases sitting between them. CDR3 size: 15 residues. From germline, CDR1 is LNHDA and CDR2 SQIVND (reference sequence). CDR3: CASSLSSGSKNIQYF. The CDR3 coding sequence is TGTGCCAGTAGTTTATCCTCAGGCTCCAAAAACATTCAGTACTTC.

This clone came up once. V usage is TRBV27 and J usage is TRBJ2-2; tentatively, D is TRBD1 (6 bases). CDR1 MNHEY and CDR2 SMNVEV come from the germline V gene (reference sequence). CDR3 size: 14 residues. V lost 5 bases to trimming and J lost 2 bases, with 9 bases between them. CDR3 loop: CASSTGTNTGELFF. The CDR3 coding sequence is TGTGCCAGCAGTACCGGGACAAACACCGGGGAGCTGTTTTTT.

This clone was detected once. V is TRBV13 and J is TRBJ1-2; D is unresolved. Germline-derived CDR1 and CDR2 are PRHDT and FYEKMQ (reference sequence). Trimming removed 4 bases from V and 5 bases from J, with 14 bases in between. CDR3 size: 14 residues. CDR3 region: CASSSTSARYGYTF. CDR3 in DNA: TGTGCCAGCAGCTCTACCTCGGCCCGTTATGGCTACACCTTC.

The rearrangement links TRBV15 to TRBJ1-5; D remains ambiguous. The V end lost 3 bases, the J end lost 9 bases, and 15 bases lay between the germline ends. The germline gives CDR1 LNHNV, CDR2 YYDKDF (reference sequence). This CDR3 has 14 residues. The CDR3, as DNA: TGTGCCACCAGCAGGAGGACGGACCTGCGGCCCCAGCATTTT. Protein product: CATSRRTDLRPQHF.

The chain uses TRBV19 and TRBJ2-1, with 13 positions matching TRBD2. The CDR3 runs to 15 residues. The germline V gene has CDR1 LNHDA and CDR2 SQIVND (reference sequence). The ends lost 5 bases at V and 4 bases at J; junction bases unmatched: 2. The CDR3 DNA sequence: TGTGCCAGTAGTCTGACTAGCGGGAGGTACAATGAGCAGTTCTTC. Translating it yields CASSLTSGRYNEQFF.

This chain joins TRBV30 and TRBJ1-6; D call uncertain. The germline gives CDR1 GTSNPN, CDR2 SVGIG (reference sequence). The CDR3 is 15 amino acids. V gave up 0 bases and J gave up 10 bases, with 16 bases separating them. The DNA for the CDR3 is TGTGCCTGGAGTGTAGGTCCTACTTTTACCTCACCCCTCCACTTT. It codes for CAWSVGPTFTSPLHF.

CDR3 residues: CASSLAPTGYSEAFF. Written as DNA, the CDR3 is TGTGCCAGCAGTTTAGCCCCGACAGGGTATTCTGAAGCTTTCTTT. The chain uses TRBV27 and TRBJ1-1; 7 nucleotides agree with TRBD1. The junction had 9 bases not matched to a gene; V was cut back by 2 bases and J by 6 bases. The CDR3 has 15 amino acids. Germline values: CDR1 MNHEY, CDR2 SMNVEV (reference sequence).

V usage is TRBV11-1 and J usage is TRBJ2-1; 10 bases are shared with TRBD1. Germline CDR1 and CDR2: SGHAT and FQDESV (reference sequence). V lost 1 base to trimming and J lost 3 bases; unmatched junction nucleotides: 0. The CDR3 has 15 residues. The chain's CDR3 is CASSLGTGGYNEQFF. The CDR3 bases are TGTGCCAGCAGCTTAGGGACAGGGGGCTACAATGAGCAGTTCTTC.

The V gene is TRBV19, the J gene TRBJ1-2; a possible D gene is TRBD1 (6 bases). The V end was cut by 4 bases, the J end by 7 bases, with 16 bases between. The CDR3 has 14 amino acids. Germline V lookup: CDR1 LNHDA, CDR2 SQIVND (reference sequence). CDR3: CASSTLGGASGYTF. The CDR3 DNA sequence: TGTGCCAGTAGTACTTTGGGGGGCGCGTCTGGCTACACCTTC.